The clone carrying this T cell receptor beta chain occurred many times. Its matching antigen is unknown. Aged 18 to 65, hyperthyroidism patients had been newly diagnosed, with under 2 months' duration. The sample comes from a study of Graves' ophthalmopathy and Graves' hyperthyroidism. Overall study findings and caveats: Ophthalmopathy progression cases were predicted by the model with 55% to 71% sensitivity and 72.22% specificity.

TCR beta CDR3 amplification used RNA transcripts. The authors performed first-round RT-PCR with HTBI primers and then a second-round multiplex PCR. A single record per CDR3 protein comes from TCRdb applying MiXCR to the multiplex PCR reads. The sample has roughly 610,000 distinct CDR3 sequences; 20% to 25% are singletons. The sequencing sample was made of peripheral blood. The sequence was collected from a young woman with stable Graves' hyperthyroidism. Some clones in this sample may be carry-over from other donors' samples.

The CDR3 here is CSVEDTGPAFF. As DNA, the CDR3 is TGCAGCGTTGAAGATACCGGGCCAGCTTTCTTT. The gene calls are TRBV29-1 and TRBJ1-1; D gene ambiguous. Germline lookup yields CDR1 SQVTM and CDR2 ANQGSEA. Trimming cost V 0 bases and J 10 bases, with 9 bases left between them. The CDR3 runs to 11 residues.